This T cell receptor beta chain was recorded in a study of T cells in Graves' hyperthyroidism and ophthalmopathy. Trimming removed 3 bases at V and 7 bases at J, with 22 bases between. The germline CDR1 and CDR2 sequences are DFQATT and SNEGSKA (reference sequence). CDR3 size: 16 residues. The study, taken as a whole, reports: Ophthalmopathy and stable hyperthyroidism were told apart by a 13 V-J model. Blood also carried most thyroid clonotypes expanded above 0.001.

Exclusion of a patient resulted from uncontrolled infection, other autoimmune disease, pregnancy or lactation. In the case of this clonotype: Its specificity is not known.

RNA transcripts yielded amplified TCR beta CDR3 regions. When the TCR CDR3 underwent first-round RT-PCR, the HTBI primer set was used. A single record per CDR3 protein comes from TCRdb applying MiXCR to the multiplex PCR reads. The table lists 500,000 to 650,000 distinct CDR3 sequences, around 15% of them singletons. The sample consisted of blood. This sequence originates from a woman aged 45-59 years with Graves' ophthalmopathy. This rearrangement joins TRBV20-1 to TRBJ1-5, with D unresolved. The CDR3 region has the DNA TGCAGTGCTAGTCCGGGGATTGGGAAGATAGGCCAGCCCCAGCATTTT. Translating it yields CSASPGIGKIGQPQHF.